This TCR beta chain is drawn from a study of T-cell memory formation after mild COVID-19. TCRdb re-analysed the 5' RACE reads in MiXCR, keeping a single row per CDR3 protein. The sample lists around 310,000 distinct CDR3 sequences, more than 20% occurring once. This clonotype was found a few times. Antigen: not known. The study, taken as a whole, reports: Largely, contracting CD4+ clones fell within CM and EM, and contracting CD8+ clones within EMRA.

The germline CDR1 and CDR2 sequences are SNHLY and FYNNEI. The CDR3 totals 16 residues. J lost 6 bases, V lost 6 bases, and 8 bases had no gene match. The receptor comes from a man younger than 30 who had mild COVID-19 (a few samples of this study predate the infection). Cell type and time point are not known. This chain uses TRBV2 with TRBJ2-2; TRBD2 aligns across 12 bases. The sequencing sample was made of PBMCs or a T cell subset sorted from them (not recorded which). The CDR3 region is CASSGALAGGPGELFF. For the CDR3, the DNA is TGTGCCAGCAGCGGGGCACTAGCGGGGGGTCCCGGGGAGCTGTTTTTT.